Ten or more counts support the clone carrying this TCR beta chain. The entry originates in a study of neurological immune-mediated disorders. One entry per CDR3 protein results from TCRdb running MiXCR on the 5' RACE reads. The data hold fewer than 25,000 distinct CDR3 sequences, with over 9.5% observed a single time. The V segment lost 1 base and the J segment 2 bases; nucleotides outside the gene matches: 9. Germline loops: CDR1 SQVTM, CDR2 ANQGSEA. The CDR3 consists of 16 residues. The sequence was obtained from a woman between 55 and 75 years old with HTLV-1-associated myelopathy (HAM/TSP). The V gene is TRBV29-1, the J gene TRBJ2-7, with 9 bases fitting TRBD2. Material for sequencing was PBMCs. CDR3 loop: CSVEGVSGTSTYEQYF. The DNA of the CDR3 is TGCAGCGTTGAAGGGGTTTCCGGGACTAGCACCTACGAGCAGTACTTC.